This T cell receptor (beta chain) is drawn from a study of shared clonotypes between healthy human individuals. Data came from immunoSEQ multiplex PCR; TCRdb stores just in-frame clones and leaves some out. Of approximately 2.5 million clones in the sample, approximately 92% were seen once. Germline CDR1 MNHNS, CDR2 SASEGT. Trimming shortened V by 7 bases and J by 1 base, and 12 bases separated the two germline ends. This CDR3 spans 14 amino acids. The chain links TRBV6-1 to TRBJ2-3, with D possibly matching TRBD2 (7 bases). Sample: naive CD4+ T cells sorted from blood. Subset here: CD45RA+ positively selected. The clonotype originates from a man younger than 35 in good health. The CDR3, as DNA: TGTGCCAGCACTAGGGGGGGCGGCACAGATACGCAGTATTTT. Its translation is CASTRGGGTDTQYF.